The next 8 T cell receptor beta chains were all read from a single sample in a study of sequential checkpoint blockade in melanoma. Sample treatment: randomized to nivolumab then ipilimumab (arm A) or the reverse (arm B). Using immunoSEQ multiplex PCR, the repertoire was profiled, and TCRdb retains in-frame clones only, with some absent. The sample has 7,500 to 8,500 clones, about three fifths seen once. The material was CD8+ T cells sorted from blood (inferred from file names), obtained from a patient given nivolumab and ipilimumab in sequence. Receptors were obtained from a human patient with melanoma. Some clones in this sample may be carry-over from other donors' samples.

The rearrangement joins TRBV7-2 to TRBJ2-5, with TRBD1 matching 9 bases. Near its end, the DNA agrees better with TRBJ2-7, so the J call may be wrong. Germline lookup yields CDR1 SGHTA and CDR2 FQGNSA. The length of the CDR3 is 14 residues. Here the CDR3 reads CASSPPGQGNEQYF. The CDR3 nucleotides read TGTGCCAGCAGCCCACCGGGACAGGGAAACGAGCAGTACTTC.

V is TRBV7-7 and J is TRBJ2-2; no definite D call. Germline CDR1 is SSHAT and CDR2 is FNYEAQ (reference sequence). The CDR3 consists of 13 residues. The V end lost 2 bases, the J end lost 6 bases, and 7 bases lay between the germline ends. The CDR3 nucleotides read TGTGCCAGCAGCTTAACTATCGCCGGGGAGCTGTTTTTT. It specifies CASSLTIAGELFF.

This chain uses TRBV9 with TRBJ1-5; D perhaps matches TRBD1 (5 bases). Deletions cut 5 bases from V and 4 bases from J, with 13 bases between. The length of the CDR3 is 14 residues. Germline V lookup: CDR1 SGDLS, CDR2 YYNGEE. The CDR3 here is CASSPGFGNQPQHF. The DNA for the CDR3 is TGTGCCAGCAGTCCAGGGTTCGGGAATCAGCCCCAGCATTTT. The variable domain in full, completed from reference TRBV9 and TRBJ1-5, reads DSGVTQTPKHLITATGQRVTLRCSPRSGDLSVYWYQQSLDQGLQFLIQYYNGEERAKGNILERFSAQQFPDLHSELNLSSLELGDSALYFCASSPGFGNQPQHFGDGTRLSIL.

The V call is TRBV19, the J call TRBJ2-2; unclear D gene. The germline gives CDR1 LNHDA, CDR2 SQIVND (reference sequence). Trimming removed 3 bases from V and 1 base from J, with 9 bases in between. This CDR3 is 15 amino acids long. The CDR3 DNA is TGTGCCAGTAGTATTAGTCGCCGGAACACCGGGGAGCTGTTTTTT. Its protein product is CASSISRRNTGELFF.

The CDR3 nucleotides read TGTGCCAGCAGTACCCCAGGGACAGGGGGCAATCAGCCCCAGCATTTT. Translated: CASSTPGTGGNQPQHF. This rearrangement joins TRBV6-6 to TRBJ1-5, with TRBD1 matching over 10 bases. CDR3 size: 16 residues. The germline V gene has CDR1 MNHNY and CDR2 SVGAGI (reference sequence). J was trimmed by 2 bases and V by 5 bases; bases with no gene match: 6.

In its sample, this clone was seen a few times. V usage is TRBV6-1 and J usage is TRBJ1-2; D is uncertain. CDR3 length: 10 residues. Trimming stripped 4 bases from V and 8 bases from J, with 5 bases between. Germline values: CDR1 MNHNS, CDR2 SASEGT. The CDR3 coding sequence is TGTGCCAGCAGTGTCAGGGGCTACACCTTC. Translating gives CASSVRGYTF.

V is TRBV19 and J is TRBJ2-5, with 14 bases aligning to TRBD2. In germline, CDR1 is LNHDA, CDR2 SQIVND (reference sequence). Trimming removed 3 bases from V and 4 bases from J; junction bases left unmatched: 4. The CDR3 totals 16 residues. The CDR3 here is CASSMTGLAGVETQYF. The CDR3 nucleotides read TGTGCCAGTAGTATGACGGGACTAGCGGGGGTAGAGACCCAGTACTTC.

The V gene is TRBV7-9, the J gene TRBJ1-4; 7 nucleotides align to TRBD1. The CDR3 totals 18 residues. Germline V gene sequence: CDR1 SEHNR, CDR2 FQNEAQ (reference sequence). The V gene end was trimmed by 5 bases and the J gene end by 0 bases; junction bases not matched to a gene: 12. The CDR3 protein is CASSPTPGQRSTNEKLFF. As DNA, the CDR3 is TGTGCCAGCAGCCCTACCCCGGGACAGAGATCAACTAATGAAAAACTGTTTTTT.